The source of this T cell receptor beta chain is a study of blood T cells in healthy people across ages. Looked up from germline, CDR1 is SSHAT and CDR2 is FNYEAQ (reference sequence). The germline V and J ends were trimmed by 5 bases and 5 bases, with 18 bases remaining between them. The CDR3 has 15 amino acids. A second PCR of about 6 to 12 cycles used a sample-barcoded 5' primer and a J-beta primer mix. One entry per CDR3 protein results from TCRdb running MiXCR on the 5' RACE reads. The sample records hundreds of thousands of distinct CDR3 sequences, more than 45% being singletons. This sequence was found in a man aged 25 to 40 in good health. This chain uses TRBV7-7 with TRBJ2-5, with D possibly being TRBD2 (6 bases). Sequencing input: blood. The DNA of the CDR3 is TGTGCCAGCAGCCTCGGGGGAGCATCCGTGGAGACCCAGTACTTC. This encodes CASSLGGASVETQYF.